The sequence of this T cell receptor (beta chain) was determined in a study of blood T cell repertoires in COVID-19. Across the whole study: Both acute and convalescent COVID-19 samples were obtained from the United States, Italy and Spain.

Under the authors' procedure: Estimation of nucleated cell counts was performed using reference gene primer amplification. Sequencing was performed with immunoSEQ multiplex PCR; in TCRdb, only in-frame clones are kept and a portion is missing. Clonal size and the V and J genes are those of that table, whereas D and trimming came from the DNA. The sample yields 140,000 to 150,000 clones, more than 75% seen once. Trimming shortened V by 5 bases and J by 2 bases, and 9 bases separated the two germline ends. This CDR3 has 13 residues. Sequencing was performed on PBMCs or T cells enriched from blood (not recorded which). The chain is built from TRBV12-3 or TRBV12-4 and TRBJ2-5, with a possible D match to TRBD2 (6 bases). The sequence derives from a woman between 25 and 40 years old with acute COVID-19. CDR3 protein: CASSPSAQETQYF. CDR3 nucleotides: TGTGCCAGCAGTCCTAGCGCACAAGAGACCCAGTACTTC.